One T cell receptor (beta chain) is described in this entry. The source of the sample is a study of relationships among human T cell subsets. The length of the CDR3 is 14 residues. The J segment lost 4 bases and the V segment lost 8 bases, leaving 8 bases of the junction unmatched. After CD25, CD56 and CD294 bead selections, the flow-through was collected as Th1 cells. TCR alpha and beta CDR3s were amplified from mRNA by semiquantitative ARM-PCR. Tagged nested gene-specific primers were used first, then communal superprimers amplified exponentially. TCRdb itself ran the multiplex PCR reads through MiXCR, one entry per CDR3 protein. The data contain 10,000 to 15,000 distinct CDR3 sequences, roughly two thirds of them singletons.

The V call is TRBV12-3 or TRBV12-4, the J call TRBJ2-7; 10 bases agree with TRBD1. The sample consisted of CD4+ Th1 cells sorted from blood. This TCR was recovered from a middle-aged man in good health. CDR3 DNA sequence: TGTGCCAGCGGGACCCGGGACAGGGGTTACGAGCAGTACTTC. This encodes CASGTRDRGYEQYF.